The 12 T cell receptor beta chains reported below all come from one sample, sequenced in a study of Ad26.COV2.S vaccination and SARS-CoV-2 variants. Some clones are missing from TCRdb's copy, which holds only in-frame ones; the method was immunoSEQ multiplex PCR. The sample includes some 340,000 clones, more than 70% of them seen just once. The treatment: about 20 received Ad26.COV2.S at low or high dose, single or two shots; 5 received placebo; per-sample allocation not given. Collection of samples fell on day 63 after the first vaccine or placebo injection. Source: peripheral blood, taken in a trial of Ad26.COV2.S vaccine versus placebo. Receptor source: a person aged 18-60 years who received the Ad26.COV2.S COVID-19 vaccine or a placebo.

The rearrangement links TRBV15 to TRBJ1-6, with D hard to call. V gave up 0 bases and J gave up 9 bases, with 12 bases separating them. The V gene's germline CDR1 is LNHNV and CDR2 YYDKDF (reference sequence). CDR3 length: 15 residues. CDR3: CATSREGLQTSPLHF. The CDR3 DNA follows: TGTGCCACCAGCAGAGAAGGACTCCAGACTTCACCCCTCCACTTT.

The chain recombines TRBV19 with TRBJ1-1; D possibly corresponds to TRBD1 (5 bases). The CDR3 totals 14 residues. V gave up 7 bases and J gave up 2 bases, with 14 bases separating them. From germline, CDR1 is LNHDA and CDR2 SQIVND (reference sequence). The CDR3 DNA follows: TGTGCCAGTATAGGGGAGACCTCAAACACTGAAGCTTTCTTT. It encodes CASIGETSNTEAFF.

This sequence joins TRBV5-4 and TRBJ1-1, with unresolved D. This CDR3 contains 13 residues. Trimming took off 4 bases at V and 6 bases at J, with 13 bases between the two ends. From germline, CDR1 is SGHNT and CDR2 YYREEE (reference sequence). DNA for the CDR3: TGTGCCAGCAGCGTACAGTATGCCCCTGAAGCTTTCTTT. Its translation: CASSVQYAPEAFF.

The CDR3 nucleotides are TGTGCCAGCAGTTACTCGCCCACCGCGTCCGGGGAGCTGTTTTTT. It is translated as CASSYSPTASGELFF. The chain combines TRBV6-5 with TRBJ2-2; D is unclear. Deletions cut 0 bases from V and 6 bases from J, with 11 bases between. Germline values: CDR1 MNHEY, CDR2 SVGAGI. The CDR3 sequence is 15 residues long.

The chain couples TRBV6-5 to TRBJ1-2, with D possibly being TRBD1 (5 bases). CDR1 is MNHEY and CDR2 is SVGAGI in the germline V gene. Between the trimmed V and J ends, which lost 2 bases and 2 bases, there was a span of 12 bases. The length of the CDR3 is 15 residues. CDR3 in DNA: TGTGCCAGCAGTTACACGCGGGGGGGGAACTATGGCTACACCTTC. This encodes CASSYTRGGNYGYTF.

The V and J genes are TRBV5-4 and TRBJ1-3, with D unresolved. V lost 2 bases and J 0 bases, leaving 3 bases between the germline ends. Germline values: CDR1 SGHNT, CDR2 YYREEE (reference sequence). The CDR3 extends over 13 amino acids. DNA for the CDR3: TGTGCCAGCAGCTTATACTCTGGAAACACCATATATTTT. Protein: CASSLYSGNTIYF.

This clone was counted a few times. This chain uses TRBV18 with TRBJ2-7; D is tentatively TRBD1 or TRBD2 (5 bases each). CDR3 length equals 14 residues. The V gene lost 3 bases and the J gene lost 1 base, with 10 bases spanning the gap. In germline, CDR1 is KGHSH, CDR2 LQKENI. The chain's CDR3 is CASSPGTESYEQYF. CDR3 nucleotide sequence: TGTGCCAGCTCACCCGGGACGGAATCCTACGAGCAGTACTTC.

J is TRBJ2-3 and V is TRBV3-1 (or the pseudogene TRBV3-2), with D tentatively TRBD1 or TRBD2 (6 bases each). V gave up 4 bases and J gave up 6 bases, with 20 bases separating them. From germline, CDR1 is LGHDT and CDR2 YNNKEL (reference sequence). The CDR3 covers 16 residues. The CDR3 DNA reads as TGTGCCAGCAGCCCCCTTCGGGGGCCCTCGGTTGATACGCAGTATTTT. It is translated as CASSPLRGPSVDTQYF.

CDR3 sequence (DNA): TGTGCCAGCACCAGGCGGGACAGACAAGAGACCCAGTACTTC. It specifies CASTRRDRQETQYF. The V gene is TRBV6-5, the J gene TRBJ2-5, with a tentative D call TRBD1 (7 bases). The CDR3 contains 14 residues. The V and J ends lost 7 bases and 2 bases respectively, with 14 bases between them. Germline V CDR1 and CDR2: MNHEY, SVGAGI.

The chain combines TRBV6-2 or TRBV6-3 with TRBJ1-5, with a tentative D call TRBD1 (5 bases). The CDR3 totals 18 residues. Per the germline V gene, CDR1 is MNHEY and CDR2 is SVGEGT. V gave up 6 bases and J gave up 0 bases, with 21 bases separating them. CDR3 nucleotide sequence: TGTGCCAGCAGCTCCTGGGGGTCCGGGTTTTATAGCAATCAGCCCCAGCATTTT. Protein product: CASSSWGSGFYSNQPQHF.

The rearrangement links TRBV10-3 to TRBJ1-1, with 7 bases aligning to TRBD1. There are 13 residues in the CDR3. V trimming: 6 bases; J trimming: 1 base; junction bases outside the gene matches: 2. The germline V gene encodes CDR1 ENHRY and CDR2 SYGVKD. The CDR3 coding sequence is TGTGCCATCAGGGGGACAGCGAACACTGAAGCTTTCTTT. Protein sequence: CAIRGTANTEAFF.

This chain's CDR3 is CASSLVLWTGNEKLFF. Written as DNA, the CDR3 is TGTGCCAGCAGCTTAGTATTGTGGACAGGGAATGAAAAACTGTTTTTT. This chain uses TRBV7-2 with TRBJ1-4; TRBD1 agrees at 8 bases. CDR3 length: 16 residues. J lost 5 bases, V lost 1 base, and 6 bases had no gene match. From germline, CDR1 is SGHTA and CDR2 FQGNSA.